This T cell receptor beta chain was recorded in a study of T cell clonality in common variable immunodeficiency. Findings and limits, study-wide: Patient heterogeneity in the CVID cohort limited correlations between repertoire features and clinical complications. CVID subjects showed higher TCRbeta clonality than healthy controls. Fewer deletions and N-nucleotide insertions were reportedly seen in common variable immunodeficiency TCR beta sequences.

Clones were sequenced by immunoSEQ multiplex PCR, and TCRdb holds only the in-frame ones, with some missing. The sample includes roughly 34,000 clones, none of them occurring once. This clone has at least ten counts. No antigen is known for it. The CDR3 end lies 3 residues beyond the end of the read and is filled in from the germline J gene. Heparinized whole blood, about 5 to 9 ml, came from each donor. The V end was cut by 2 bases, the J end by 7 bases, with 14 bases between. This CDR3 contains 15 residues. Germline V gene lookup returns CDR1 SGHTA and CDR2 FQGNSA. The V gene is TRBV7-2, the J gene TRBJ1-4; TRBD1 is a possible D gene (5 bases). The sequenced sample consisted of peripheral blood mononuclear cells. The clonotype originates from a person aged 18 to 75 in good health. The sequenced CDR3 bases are TGTGCCAGCAGCTTATACGGGGGAGGGAGTGAAAAA. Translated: CASSLYGGGSEK. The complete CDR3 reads CASSLYGGGSEKLFF.